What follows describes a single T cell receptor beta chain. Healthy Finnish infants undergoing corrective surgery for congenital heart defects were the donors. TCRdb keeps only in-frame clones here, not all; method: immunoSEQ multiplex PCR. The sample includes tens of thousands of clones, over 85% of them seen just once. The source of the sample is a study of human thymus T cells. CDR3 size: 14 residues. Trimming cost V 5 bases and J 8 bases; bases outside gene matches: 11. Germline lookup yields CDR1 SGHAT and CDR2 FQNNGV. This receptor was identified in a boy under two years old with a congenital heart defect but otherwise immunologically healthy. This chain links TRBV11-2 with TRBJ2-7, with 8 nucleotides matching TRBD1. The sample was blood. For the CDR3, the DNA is TGTGCCAGCAGCCGGGGACAGGTCCTGCCACAGCAGTACTTC. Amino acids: CASSRGQVLPQQYF.